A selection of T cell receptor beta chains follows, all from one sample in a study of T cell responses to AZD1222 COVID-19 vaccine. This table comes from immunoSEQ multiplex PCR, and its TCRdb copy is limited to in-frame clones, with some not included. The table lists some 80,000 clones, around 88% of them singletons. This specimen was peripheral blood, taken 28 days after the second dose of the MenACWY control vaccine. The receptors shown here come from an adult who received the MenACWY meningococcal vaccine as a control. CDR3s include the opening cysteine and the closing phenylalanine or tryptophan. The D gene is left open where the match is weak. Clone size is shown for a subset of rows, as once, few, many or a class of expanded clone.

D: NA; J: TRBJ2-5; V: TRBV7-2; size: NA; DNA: TGTGCCAGCAGCCCCGAGGGGCTCCCACAAGAGACCCAGTACTTC; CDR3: CASSPEGLPQETQYF
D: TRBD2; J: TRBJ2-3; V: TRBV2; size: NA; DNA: TGTGCCAGCAGAGAGACTAGCGGGGGGGAGGATACGCAGTATTTT; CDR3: CASRETSGGEDTQYF
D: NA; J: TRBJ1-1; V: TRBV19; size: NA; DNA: TGTGCCAGTAGTGGCCCGGGACACCCGAACACTGAAGCTTTCTTT; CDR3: CASSGPGHPNTEAFF
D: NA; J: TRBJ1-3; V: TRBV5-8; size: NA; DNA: TGTGCCAGCAGCCTTGATCAGGGGACGGGAAACACCATATATTTT; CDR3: CASSLDQGTGNTIYF
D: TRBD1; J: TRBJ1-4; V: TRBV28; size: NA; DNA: TGTGCCAGCAGCCTGGAACAGGGGATTCGAGAAAAACTGTTTTTT; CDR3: CASSLEQGIREKLFF
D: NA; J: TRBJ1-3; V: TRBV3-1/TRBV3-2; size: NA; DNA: TGTGCCAGCAGCCAAGATCCTGGCCCCACGAGCTCTGGAAACACCATATATTTT; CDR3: CASSQDPGPTSSGNTIYF
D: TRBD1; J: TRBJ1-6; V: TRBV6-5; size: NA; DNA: TGTGCCAGCAGTCCTTACCGGGACAGGGAGTCACCCCTCCACTTT; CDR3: CASSPYRDRESPLHF
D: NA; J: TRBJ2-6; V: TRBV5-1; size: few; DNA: TGCGCCAGCAGGGCGGGGTCTGGGGCCAACGTCCTGACTTTC; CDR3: CASRAGSGANVLTF
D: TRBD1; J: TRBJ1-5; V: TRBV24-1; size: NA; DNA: TGTGCCACCAGTGATTTGGGACAGGGGCTGACGAATCAGCCCCAGCATTTT; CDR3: CATSDLGQGLTNQPQHF
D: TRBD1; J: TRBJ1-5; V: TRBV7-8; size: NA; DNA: TGTGCCAGCAGCCCTACCCCCCAGACAGGGAATCAGCCCCAGCATTTT; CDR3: CASSPTPQTGNQPQHF
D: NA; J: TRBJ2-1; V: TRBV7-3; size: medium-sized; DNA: TGTGCCAGCAGCCCCGACAGATCCGGTGGGCAGTTCTTC; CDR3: CASSPDRSGGQFF
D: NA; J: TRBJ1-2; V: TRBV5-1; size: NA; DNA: TGCGCCAGCAGCTTGGGGGGAGTCTATGGCTACACCTTC; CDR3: CASSLGGVYGYTF
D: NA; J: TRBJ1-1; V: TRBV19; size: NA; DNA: TGTGCCAGTAGAGAACAGCTAAGGGACACTGAAGCTTTCTTT; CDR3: CASREQLRDTEAFF
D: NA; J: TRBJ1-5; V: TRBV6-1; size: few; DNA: TGTGCCAGCAGTGAACTCCGCGGGACGGGGGTCACGCCCCAGCATTTT; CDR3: CASSELRGTGVTPQHF
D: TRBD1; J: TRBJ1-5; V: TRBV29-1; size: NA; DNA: TGCAGCGTCGTAAGGGGGCATCAGCCCCAGCATTTT; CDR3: CSVVRGHQPQHF
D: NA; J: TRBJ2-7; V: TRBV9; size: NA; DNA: TGTGCCAGCAGCCCGACCCCCCCCTACGAGCAGTACTTC; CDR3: CASSPTPPYEQYF
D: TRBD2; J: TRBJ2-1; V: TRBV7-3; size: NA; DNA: TGTGCCAGCAACGCAGCGGGGGGGAGTGAGCAGTTCTTC; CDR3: CASNAAGGSEQFF
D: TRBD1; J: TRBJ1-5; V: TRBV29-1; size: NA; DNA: TGCAGCGTGACAGGGGGGAGGAATCAGCCCCAGCATTTT; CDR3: CSVTGGRNQPQHF
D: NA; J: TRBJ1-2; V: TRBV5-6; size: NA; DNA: TGTGCCAGCAGCATATACCTGCCCCCGCCGGGTGGCTACACCTTC; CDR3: CASSIYLPPPGGYTF
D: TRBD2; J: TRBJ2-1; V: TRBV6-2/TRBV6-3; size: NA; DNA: TGTGCCAGCAGTTACACTCTAGCGGGGGAGCAGTTCTTC; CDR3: CASSYTLAGEQFF
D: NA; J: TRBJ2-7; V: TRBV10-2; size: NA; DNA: TGCGCCAGCAGTATAAATACCTACGAGCAGTACTTC; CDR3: CASSINTYEQYF
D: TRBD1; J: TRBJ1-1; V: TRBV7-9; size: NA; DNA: TGTGCCAGCAGCCGAACAGGGGTGAAAACTGAAGCTTTCTTT; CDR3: CASSRTGVKTEAFF
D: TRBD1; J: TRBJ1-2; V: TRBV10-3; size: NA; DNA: TGTGCCATCGGGGACAGGGGGCAGGACTATGGCTACACCTTC; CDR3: CAIGDRGQDYGYTF
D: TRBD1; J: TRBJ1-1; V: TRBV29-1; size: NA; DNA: TGCAGCGCCCGGACAGGGGGCGGAAGCACTGAAGCTTTCTTT; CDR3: CSARTGGGSTEAFF
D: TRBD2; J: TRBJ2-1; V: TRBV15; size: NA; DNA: TGTGCCACCAGCAGAGGGGGCGGGAGCTCCTACAATGAGCAGTTCTTC; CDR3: CATSRGGGSSYNEQFF
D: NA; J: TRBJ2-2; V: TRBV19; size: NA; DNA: TGTGCCAGTAGTAGCCAGGGGGGAGGCGGGGAGCTGTTTTTT; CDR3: CASSSQGGGGELFF
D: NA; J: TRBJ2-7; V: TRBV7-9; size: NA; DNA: TGTGCCAGCAGCTTAGGTTCAGGTTCCTACGAGCAGTACTTC; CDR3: CASSLGSGSYEQYF
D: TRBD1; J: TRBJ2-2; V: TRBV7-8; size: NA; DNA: TGTGCCAGCAGCATGGGACAGCTCACCGGGGAGCTGTTTTTT; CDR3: CASSMGQLTGELFF
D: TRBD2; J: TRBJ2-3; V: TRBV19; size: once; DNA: TGTGCCAGTAGTTCTCCCGGGACTAGCGTAGATACGCAGTATTTT; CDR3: CASSSPGTSVDTQYF
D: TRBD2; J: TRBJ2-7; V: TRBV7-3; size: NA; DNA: TGTGCCAGCAGCTTACAGGGAGCGGGGCAGTACGAGCAGTACTTC; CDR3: CASSLQGAGQYEQYF
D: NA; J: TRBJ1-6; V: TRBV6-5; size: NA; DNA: TGTGCCAGCAGTTATGGGAGGGATTCACCCCTCCACTTT; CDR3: CASSYGRDSPLHF
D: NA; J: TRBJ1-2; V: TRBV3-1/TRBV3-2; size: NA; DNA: TGTGCCAGCAGCCCGTCAGGGGTGCTTAACTATGGCTACACCTTC; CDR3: CASSPSGVLNYGYTF
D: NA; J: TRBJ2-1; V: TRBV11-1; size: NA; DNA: TGTGCCAGCAGCCTGGGACAAAATGAGCAGTTCTTC; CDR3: CASSLGQNEQFF
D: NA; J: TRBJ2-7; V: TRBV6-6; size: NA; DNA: TGTGCCAGCAGTTACTCGTTATTACACTCCTACGAGCAGTACTTC; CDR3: CASSYSLLHSYEQYF
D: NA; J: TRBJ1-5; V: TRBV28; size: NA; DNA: TGTGCCAGCAGCTTTCCATACGGCAATCAGCCCCAGCATTTT; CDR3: CASSFPYGNQPQHF
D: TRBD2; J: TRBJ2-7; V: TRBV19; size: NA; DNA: TGTGCCAGTAGTATGAAGGGAGGGGAAAACTACGAGCAGTACTTC; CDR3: CASSMKGGENYEQYF
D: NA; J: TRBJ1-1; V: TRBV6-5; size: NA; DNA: TGTGCCAGCAGTTACGGGGGACGGTGGAACACTGAAGCTTTCTTT; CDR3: CASSYGGRWNTEAFF
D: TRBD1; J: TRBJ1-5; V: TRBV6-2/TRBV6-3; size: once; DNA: TGTGCCAGCAGCTACTCACGGGACAGGATTAGCAATCAGCCCCAGCATTTT; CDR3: CASSYSRDRISNQPQHF
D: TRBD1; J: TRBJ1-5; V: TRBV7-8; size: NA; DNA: TGTGCCAGCAGCTTAGGCTCTCCAGGGGGCCGAAGCAATCAGCCCCAGCATTTT; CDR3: CASSLGSPGGRSNQPQHF
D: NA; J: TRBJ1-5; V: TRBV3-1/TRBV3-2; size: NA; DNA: TGTGCCAGCAGCCAAGGCAGGTATAGCAATCAGCCCCAGCATTTT; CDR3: CASSQGRYSNQPQHF
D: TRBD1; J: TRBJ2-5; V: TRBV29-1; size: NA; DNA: TGCAGCGTTGACCCCGGACAGGGTTTGGAGACCCAGTACTTC; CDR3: CSVDPGQGLETQYF
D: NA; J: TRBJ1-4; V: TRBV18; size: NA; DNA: TGTGCCAGCTCACCACCGGCGGGGGGTCTAGAAAAACTGTTTTTT; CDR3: CASSPPAGGLEKLFF
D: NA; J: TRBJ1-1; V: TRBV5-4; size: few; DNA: TGTGCCAGCAGCTGGCAGGCGTACACTGAAGCTTTCTTT; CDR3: CASSWQAYTEAFF
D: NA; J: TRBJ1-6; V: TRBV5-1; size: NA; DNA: TGCGCCAGCAGCCCGGGACAAACCTATAATTCACCCCTCCACTTT; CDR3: CASSPGQTYNSPLHF
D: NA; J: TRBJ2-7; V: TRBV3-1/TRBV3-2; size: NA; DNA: TGTGCCAGCAGCCAATATCCGGGCCTCGAGGGCACCTACGAGCAGTACTTC; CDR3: CASSQYPGLEGTYEQYF
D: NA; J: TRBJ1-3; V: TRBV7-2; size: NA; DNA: TGTGCCAGCAGCTTAACTCCTAGCTCTGGAAACACCATATATTTT; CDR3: CASSLTPSSGNTIYF
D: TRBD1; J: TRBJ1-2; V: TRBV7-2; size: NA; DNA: TGTGCCAGCAGCTTGGCAGGGGGGTACTATGGCTACACCTTC; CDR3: CASSLAGGYYGYTF
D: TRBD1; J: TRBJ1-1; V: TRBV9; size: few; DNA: TGTGCCAGCAGCGTAGGTTTATCGACGCGCGGGACAGGGGAGGATACTGAAGCTTTCTTT; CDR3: CASSVGLSTRGTGEDTEAFF
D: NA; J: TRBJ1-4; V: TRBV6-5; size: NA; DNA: TGTGCCAGCATGCCAGGGAGCACTAATGAAAAACTGTTTTTT; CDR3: CASMPGSTNEKLFF
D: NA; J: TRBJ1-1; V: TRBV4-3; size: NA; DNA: TGCGCCAGCAGCCAAGATGGGAGGGGAGTCGGGACTGAAGCTTTCTTT; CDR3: CASSQDGRGVGTEAFF
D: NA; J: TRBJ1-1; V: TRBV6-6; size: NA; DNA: TGTGCCAGCAGTTCCTACAGGACTGAAGCTTTCTTT; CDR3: CASSSYRTEAFF
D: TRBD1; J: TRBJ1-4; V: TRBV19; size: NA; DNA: TGTGCCACTGGGACAGGCGGAGAAAAACTGTTTTTT; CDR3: CATGTGGEKLFF
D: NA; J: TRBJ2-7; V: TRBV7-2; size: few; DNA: TGTGCCAGCAGCTTGCAGCGAACAAGCTCCTACGAGCAGTACTTC; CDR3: CASSLQRTSSYEQYF
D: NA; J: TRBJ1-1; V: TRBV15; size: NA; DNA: TGTGCCACCAGCAGCCTGTCTGACCGCACGGACACTGAAGCTTTCTTT; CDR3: CATSSLSDRTDTEAFF
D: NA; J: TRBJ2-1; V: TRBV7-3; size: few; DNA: TGTGCCAGCAGAAACGGTACTGACAATGAGCAGTTCTTC; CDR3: CASRNGTDNEQFF